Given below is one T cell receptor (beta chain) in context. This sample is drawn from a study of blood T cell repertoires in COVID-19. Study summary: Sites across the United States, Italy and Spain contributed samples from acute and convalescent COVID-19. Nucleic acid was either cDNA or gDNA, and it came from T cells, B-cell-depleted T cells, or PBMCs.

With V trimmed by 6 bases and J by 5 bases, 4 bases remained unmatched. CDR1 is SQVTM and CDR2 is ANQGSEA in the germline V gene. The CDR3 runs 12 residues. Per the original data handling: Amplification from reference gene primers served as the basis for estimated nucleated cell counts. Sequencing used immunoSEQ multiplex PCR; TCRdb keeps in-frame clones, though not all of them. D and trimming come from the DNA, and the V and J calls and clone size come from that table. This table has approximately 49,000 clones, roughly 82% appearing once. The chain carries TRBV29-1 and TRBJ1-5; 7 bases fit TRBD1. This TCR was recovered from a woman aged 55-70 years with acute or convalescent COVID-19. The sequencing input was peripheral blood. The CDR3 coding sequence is TGCAGCGTCGGGACAGTCGATCAGCCCCAGCATTTT. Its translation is CSVGTVDQPQHF.